What follows are 32 T cell receptor beta chains derived from one specimen sequenced in a study of cytomegalovirus exposure and HLA in healthy donors. The PCR used 60 Vbeta and 13 Jbeta primers. The data were produced by immunoSEQ multiplex PCR, yet TCRdb's version contains in-frame clones alone and is incomplete. The table for this sample gives more than 70,000 clones. Sequencing was performed on PBMCs. The receptors were sampled from an older woman in good health and CMV-seronegative.

The chain employs TRBV6-5 and TRBJ2-5; tentatively, D is TRBD2 (5 bases). With 6 bases removed from V and 3 bases from J, the gap between germline ends came to 14 bases. CDR1 and CDR2 (germline): MNHEY, SVGAGI. CDR3 size: 14 residues. The CDR3 DNA sequence: TGTGCCAGCAGAACAACTAGTTTCGAAGAGACCCAGTACTTC. This codes for CASRTTSFEETQYF.

The CDR3, as DNA: TGCGCCAGCAGAAACCCGACAGGGGGAGCCAAAAACATTCAGTACTTC. Translation: CASRNPTGGAKNIQYF. The chain uses TRBV5-1 and TRBJ2-4; TRBD1 aligns across 9 bases. Trimming cost V 5 bases and J 0 bases; bases outside gene matches: 6. The CDR3 covers 16 residues. Germline V gene data show CDR1 as SGHRS and CDR2 as YFSETQ.

The J gene is TRBJ1-2, the V gene TRBV7-8; D gene uncertain. Trimming stripped 0 bases from V and 4 bases from J, with 9 bases between. CDR3 length: 14 residues. Germline loops: CDR1 SGHVS, CDR2 FQNEAQ. Here the CDR3 reads CASSLAGQFYGYTF. The DNA for the CDR3 is TGTGCCAGCAGCTTAGCTGGGCAGTTCTATGGCTACACCTTC.

This chain joins TRBV6-5 and TRBJ1-1; D is possibly TRBD1 (5 bases). CDR1 MNHEY and CDR2 SVGAGI come from the germline V gene. CDR3 length equals 15 residues. With 4 bases removed from V and 4 bases from J, the gap between germline ends came to 16 bases. CDR3 coding DNA: TGTGCCAGCAGTTCCGCCGGGGGAGGGAGCACTGAAGCTTTCTTT. This sequence encodes CASSSAGGGSTEAFF.

V is TRBV6-5 and J is TRBJ1-4; 8 bases match TRBD1. This CDR3 contains 14 residues. With 5 bases clipped from V and 5 bases from J, the junction kept 4 bases outside the gene matches. In germline, CDR1 is MNHEY, CDR2 SVGAGI. The CDR3 DNA sequence: TGTGCCAGCAGTAACAGGGGGTGGAATGAAAAACTGTTTTTT. Translated, it gives CASSNRGWNEKLFF.

The chain employs TRBV28 and TRBJ2-1; TRBD2 might be the D (7 bases). The V gene's germline CDR1 is MDHEN and CDR2 SYDVKM. Between the trimmed V and J ends, which lost 7 bases and 6 bases, there was a span of 16 bases. This CDR3 is 14 amino acids long. The CDR3, as DNA: TGTGCCAGCACCGTGGGGGGGGCAGCCAATGAGCAGTTCTTC. As protein: CASTVGGAANEQFF.

This chain connects TRBV6-5 to TRBJ1-4; D unclear. The ends were cut back, 6 bases at V and 5 bases at J, with 10 bases in the middle. The CDR3 extends over 13 amino acids. CDR1 and CDR2 (germline): MNHEY, SVGAGI. CDR3 DNA sequence: TGTGCCAGCAGCGACGGGAGGAATGAAAAACTGTTTTTT. This codes for CASSDGRNEKLFF.

The V and J genes are TRBV27 and TRBJ2-7; TRBD2 might be the D (7 bases). CDR1 MNHEY and CDR2 SMNVEV come from the germline V gene (reference sequence). The CDR3 loop spans 15 amino acids. V was cut by 5 bases and J by 5 bases, with 19 bases left in between. CDR3 in amino acids: CASSPRGGERDEQYF. The CDR3 DNA follows: TGTGCCAGCAGTCCTAGAGGGGGGGAAAGAGACGAGCAGTACTTC.

This rearrangement joins TRBV19 to TRBJ1-1, with 7 nucleotides matching TRBD1. CDR3 length: 15 amino acids. The V and J ends lost 0 bases and 6 bases, in that order; junction bases with no gene match: 7. Germline loops: CDR1 LNHDA, CDR2 SQIVND (reference sequence). The CDR3 reads CASSIEGQRGAEAFF. The CDR3 bases are TGTGCCAGTAGTATAGAGGGACAGAGGGGGGCTGAAGCTTTCTTT.

The chain uses TRBV9 and TRBJ2-2; D perhaps matches TRBD2 (5 bases). The CDR3 contains 16 residues. Germline V gene sequence: CDR1 SGDLS, CDR2 YYNGEE. V gave up 0 bases and J gave up 1 base, with 10 bases separating them. The CDR3 DNA sequence: TGTGCCAGCAGCGTAGACGGCGAGGGGAACACCGGGGAGCTGTTTTTT. It codes for CASSVDGEGNTGELFF.

The chain has TRBV7-8 and TRBJ2-2; maybe TRBD1 (5 bases). The V gene's germline CDR1 is SGHVS and CDR2 FQNEAQ. With 3 bases removed from V and 4 bases from J, the gap between germline ends came to 6 bases. The CDR3 extends over 13 amino acids. The CDR3 here is CASSFRGTGELFF. DNA for the CDR3: TGTGCCAGCAGCTTTAGGGGCACCGGGGAGCTGTTTTTT.

The chain couples TRBV27 to TRBJ2-7, with unresolved D. Trimming cost V 1 base and J 2 bases, with 12 bases left between them. CDR1 and CDR2 (germline): MNHEY, SMNVEV (reference sequence). The CDR3 contains 15 residues. The CDR3 region is CASSLFGPPPYEQYF. In nucleotides, the CDR3 is TGTGCCAGCAGTTTATTTGGCCCGCCTCCCTACGAGCAGTACTTC.

The chain links TRBV28 to TRBJ2-7, with TRBD2 identical over 9 bases. Germline V gene sequence: CDR1 MDHEN, CDR2 SYDVKM. This CDR3 comprises 17 residues. Germline trimming cut 2 bases from V and 0 bases from J; bases unmatched to any gene: 8. The CDR3 loop reads CASSLGSSGSFSYEQYF. The CDR3 nucleotides are TGTGCCAGCAGTTTAGGTAGTAGCGGGAGTTTCTCCTACGAGCAGTACTTC.

As regards this clone: The junction departs from germline at one end; a sequencing error may be responsible. In DNA form, the CDR3 reads TGTGCCAGCAGCTTATTGTTAGTCGGCGGGAACAACAATGGGCAGTTCTTC. It is translated as CASSLLLVGGNNNGQFF. This chain links TRBV11-2 with TRBJ2-1; possible D gene TRBD2, 6 bases. The CDR3 totals 17 residues. The germline CDR1 and CDR2 sequences are SGHAT and FQNNGV.

This chain links TRBV7-2 with TRBJ1-1; D perhaps matches TRBD1 (5 bases). V lost 4 bases and J lost 3, with 18 bases in between. The CDR3 sequence is 16 residues long. Germline values: CDR1 SGHTA, CDR2 FQGNSA. CDR3 region: CASSWPGGGLYTEAFF. The CDR3 nucleotides are TGTGCCAGCAGCTGGCCGGGGGGAGGACTTTACACTGAAGCTTTCTTT.

V is TRBV18 and J is TRBJ2-5; 11 bases match TRBD1. V was clipped by 5 bases and J by 5 bases; unmatched bases: 10. Germline CDR1 KGHSH, CDR2 LQKENI. The length of the CDR3 is 16 residues. CDR3 in amino acids: CASSSWTGGVEETQYF. The CDR3 region has the DNA TGTGCCAGCTCATCTTGGACAGGGGGCGTCGAGGAGACCCAGTACTTC.

The rearrangement joins TRBV23-1 to TRBJ2-5, with 13 positions matching TRBD2. TRBV23-1 is marked as an open reading frame, function uncertain. The CDR3 extends over 19 amino acids. J was trimmed by 5 bases and V by 3 bases; bases with no gene match: 15. The CDR3 region has the DNA TGCGCCAGCAGTCATCCCAAAGAAGGACTAGCGGGAGTTGATGAGACCCAGTACTTC. It yields the protein CASSHPKEGLAGVDETQYF.

V and J are TRBV5-8 and TRBJ2-7, with 13 positions matching TRBD2. V lost 4 bases and J lost 5; bases outside the gene matches: 6. The CDR3 loop spans 15 amino acids. Germline V gene sequence: CDR1 SGHTS, CDR2 YDEGEE. DNA for the CDR3: TGTGCCAGCAGCGATGGACTAGCGGGAGATAACGAGCAGTACTTC. It specifies CASSDGLAGDNEQYF.

V usage is TRBV6-5 and J usage is TRBJ2-1, with a weak D call TRBD2 (6 bases). CDR3 length: 14 residues. Trimming took off 8 bases at V and 2 bases at J, with 13 bases between the two ends. Germline-derived CDR1 and CDR2 are MNHEY and SVGAGI. The CDR3 loop reads CASERRGTYNEQFF. The CDR3 DNA reads as TGTGCCAGCGAACGGCGGGGTACCTACAATGAGCAGTTCTTC.

The chain links TRBV28 to TRBJ2-7, with 12 bases aligning to TRBD2. The CDR3 contains 14 residues. Germline V gene lookup returns CDR1 MDHEN and CDR2 SYDVKM. After removal of 8 bases from V and 3 bases from J, the junction contained 5 bases not matched to a gene. The CDR3, as DNA: TGTGCCAGCCGGACTAGCGGGACTATCTACGAGCAGTACTTC. It encodes CASRTSGTIYEQYF.

The chain recombines TRBV25-1 with TRBJ2-5; D may be TRBD2 (5 bases). Trimming shortened V by 2 bases and J by 1 base, and 8 bases separated the two germline ends. Germline V lookup: CDR1 MGHDK, CDR2 SYGVNS. The CDR3 sequence is 14 residues long. The CDR3 here is CASSETGIQETQYF. CDR3 bases: TGTGCCAGCAGTGAAACCGGGATCCAAGAGACCCAGTACTTC.

The V and J genes are TRBV6-1 and TRBJ2-1; 8 bases map to TRBD2. The junction had 9 bases not matched to a gene; V was cut back by 4 bases and J by 7 bases. The CDR3 contains 15 residues. Germline values: CDR1 MNHNS, CDR2 SASEGT. The CDR3 loop reads CASSVPEIAGNEQFF. The DNA for the CDR3 is TGTGCCAGCAGTGTCCCGGAAATAGCGGGGAATGAGCAGTTCTTC.

V and J are TRBV28 and TRBJ1-5; 9 bases are shared with TRBD1. The CDR3 runs 14 residues. Looked up from germline, CDR1 is MDHEN and CDR2 is SYDVKM. Trimming cost V 6 bases and J 7 bases; bases outside gene matches: 7. CDR3 DNA: TGTGCCAGCAGCGAAACAGGGGGCGGGCAGCCCCAGCATTTT. This encodes CASSETGGGQPQHF.

The chain couples TRBV5-4 to TRBJ2-7; tentatively, D is TRBD2 (6 bases). Trimming removed 0 bases from V and 0 bases from J, with 16 bases in between. Germline V gene lookup returns CDR1 SGHNT and CDR2 YYREEE (reference sequence). The CDR3 has 17 residues. CDR3 DNA: TGTGCCAGCAGCTTGGGTGGTGGTAGCGGAAGCTCCTACGAGCAGTACTTC. Translating it yields CASSLGGGSGSSYEQYF.

The chain uses TRBV5-4 and TRBJ2-3; the D gene is possibly TRBD1 (5 bases). The CDR3 consists of 15 residues. The germline CDR1 and CDR2 sequences are SGHNT and YYREEE (reference sequence). V lost 5 bases, J lost 2 bases, and 15 bases lay in between. The CDR3 region is CASRGPGQLTDTQYF. The CDR3 nucleotides are TGTGCCAGCAGGGGGCCAGGGCAACTCACAGATACGCAGTATTTT.

The CDR3 loop is CASSYSSGSWTGELFF. In nucleotides, the CDR3 is TGTGCCAGCAGTTACTCCAGCGGGAGCTGGACCGGGGAGCTGTTTTTT. The chain links TRBV6-7 to TRBJ2-2, with 8 bases that match TRBD2. TRBV6-7 is reported as an ORF; its role is uncertain. V lost 0 bases and J lost 5; bases outside the gene matches: 5. This CDR3 is built from 16 residues.

The chain recombines TRBV28 with TRBJ1-1, with a tentative D call TRBD1 (6 bases). The CDR3 consists of 22 residues. From germline, CDR1 is MDHEN and CDR2 SYDVKM. V lost 2 bases and J lost 4, with 35 bases in between. CDR3 residues: CASSLKGLPPLQGATISTEAFF. In nucleotides, the CDR3 is TGTGCCAGCAGTTTAAAGGGTCTCCCTCCCTTACAGGGTGCTACCATAAGCACTGAAGCTTTCTTT.

The V and J genes are TRBV11-1 and TRBJ2-7; a possible D gene is TRBD2 (6 bases). V was shortened by 5 bases and J by 4 bases, with 15 bases between the two germline ends. The CDR3 sequence is 14 residues long. Germline values: CDR1 SGHAT, CDR2 FQDESV (reference sequence). CDR3 protein: CASSPPWRAYEQYF. The CDR3 DNA reads as TGTGCCAGCAGCCCGCCTTGGAGGGCATACGAGCAGTACTTC.

The chain couples TRBV27 to TRBJ2-7; 10 bases match TRBD1. Unmatched junction bases numbered 3, after V lost 2 bases and J lost 2 bases. The germline gives CDR1 MNHEY, CDR2 SMNVEV (reference sequence). This CDR3 has 15 amino acids. CDR3 in DNA: TGTGCCAGCAGTTTAGCGGGACAGGGGACCTACGAGCAGTACTTC. It yields the protein CASSLAGQGTYEQYF.

The chain recombines TRBV7-2 with TRBJ2-1; 8 bases align to TRBD1. CDR1 is SGHTA, CDR2 FQGNSA, per germline. This CDR3 is built from 14 residues. J gave up 1 base and V 8 bases, and 4 bases lay outside the gene matches. CDR3: CASARDRSYNEQFF. The CDR3 nucleotides are TGTGCCAGCGCCCGGGACAGGTCCTACAATGAGCAGTTCTTC.

This chain joins TRBV9 and TRBJ1-3; D remains unclear. V shed 0 bases and J shed 0 bases, with 7 bases lying between them. The CDR3 runs 15 residues. Germline CDR1 reads SGDLS; CDR2 reads YYNGEE. The CDR3 reads CASSVGSDSGNTIYF. The CDR3 DNA reads TGTGCCAGCAGCGTAGGGTCAGACTCTGGAAACACCATATATTTT.

CDR3 bases: TGTGCCAGCAGCGTAGCGGGGGGTGGCGCCGGGGAGCTGTTTTTT. Its protein is CASSVAGGGAGELFF. V is TRBV9 and J is TRBJ2-2; 7 bases are shared with TRBD2. CDR1 and CDR2 from the germline V gene are SGDLS and YYNGEE. The CDR3 is made up of 15 amino acids. J lost 6 bases, V lost 0 bases, and 5 bases had no gene match. Variable domain in full (rest from reference TRBV9 and TRBJ2-2): DSGVTQTPKHLITATGQRVTLRCSPRSGDLSVYWYQQSLDQGLQFLIQYYNGEERAKGNILERFSAQQFPDLHSELNLSSLELGDSALYFCASSVAGGGAGELFFGEGSRLTVL.